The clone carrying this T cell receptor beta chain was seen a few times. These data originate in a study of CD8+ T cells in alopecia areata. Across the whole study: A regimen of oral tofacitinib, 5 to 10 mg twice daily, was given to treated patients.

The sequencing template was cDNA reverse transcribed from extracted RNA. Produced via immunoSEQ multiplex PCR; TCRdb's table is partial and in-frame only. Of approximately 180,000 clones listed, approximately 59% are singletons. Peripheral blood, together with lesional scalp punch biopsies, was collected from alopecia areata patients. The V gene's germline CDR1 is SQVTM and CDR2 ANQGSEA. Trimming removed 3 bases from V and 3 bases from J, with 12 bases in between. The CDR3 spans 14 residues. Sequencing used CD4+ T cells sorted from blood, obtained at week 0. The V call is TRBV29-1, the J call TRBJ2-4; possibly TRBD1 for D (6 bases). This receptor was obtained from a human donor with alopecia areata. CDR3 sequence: CSVEVRGYKNIQYF. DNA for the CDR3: TGCAGCGTTGAGGTCAGGGGATACAAAAACATTCAGTACTTC.